This TCR beta chain appears in the sequencing data of a study of cytomegalovirus exposure and HLA in healthy donors. Looking at the study overall: In terms of ancestry, the Caucasian-associated cluster contained roughly four fifths of the approximately 400 genotyped donors. General study findings and limits: Within an earlier analysis, most TCR beta V segments proved productive either about 90% or about 30% of the time. Analysis was carried out at a later point, and it linked a missense DCLRE1C variant to TCR beta V- and J-gene trimming.

The primer mix had 60 Vbeta and 13 Jbeta primers. Clones were read by immunoSEQ multiplex PCR, and TCRdb kept only the in-frame ones, dropping some. The sample yields around 180,000 clones, around 80% seen once. To note about this clone: Its antigen is not identified.

This TCR came from a man in his forties in good health and CMV-seronegative. The specimen sequenced was PBMCs.

In nucleotides, the CDR3 is TGTGCCAGCTCACCCCAACTCTACGAGCAGTACTTC. It specifies CASSPQLYEQYF. The rearrangement links TRBV18 to TRBJ2-7; unclear D gene. The germline V gene has CDR1 KGHSH and CDR2 LQKENI. The CDR3 runs 12 residues. V was trimmed by 3 bases and J by 3 bases, leaving 6 bases between them.